This T cell receptor (beta chain) is drawn from a study of blood T cell repertoires in COVID-19. Clones were sequenced by immunoSEQ multiplex PCR, and TCRdb holds only the in-frame ones, with some missing. The sample contains some 150,000 clones, approximately 91% of which appear only once. The specimen was peripheral blood. The TCR comes from a woman between 65 and 79 years old with acute or convalescent COVID-19.

In DNA form, the CDR3 reads TGTGCCAGCACCTTCTCCGGGTCTCCCTACGAGCAGTACTTC. Translated: CASTFSGSPYEQYF. V gene TRBV2 combines with J gene TRBJ2-7; no reliable D call. There are 14 residues in the CDR3. Germline V gene data show CDR1 as SNHLY and CDR2 as FYNNEI. Trimming stripped 7 bases from V and 2 bases from J, with 15 bases between.